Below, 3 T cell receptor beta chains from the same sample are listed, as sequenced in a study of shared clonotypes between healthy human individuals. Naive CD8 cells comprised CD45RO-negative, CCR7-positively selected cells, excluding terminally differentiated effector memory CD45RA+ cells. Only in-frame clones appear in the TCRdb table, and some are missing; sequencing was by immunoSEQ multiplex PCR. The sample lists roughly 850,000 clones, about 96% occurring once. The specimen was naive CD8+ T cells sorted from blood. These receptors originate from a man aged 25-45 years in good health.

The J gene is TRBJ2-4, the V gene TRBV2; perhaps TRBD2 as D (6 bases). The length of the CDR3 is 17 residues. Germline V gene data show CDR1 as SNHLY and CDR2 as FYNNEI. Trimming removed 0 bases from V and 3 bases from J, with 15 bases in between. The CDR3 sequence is CASSEALRRGGKNIQYF. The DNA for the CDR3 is TGTGCCAGCAGTGAAGCGCTGCGCCGGGGAGGCAAAAACATTCAGTACTTC.

Here the CDR3 reads CASSPSGSGLYEQYF. Written as DNA, the CDR3 is TGTGCCAGCAGTCCCTCGGGTAGCGGGCTGTACGAGCAGTACTTC. This sequence joins TRBV27 and TRBJ2-7; 7 bases fit TRBD2. The CDR3 is made up of 15 amino acids. Germline trimming cut 5 bases from V and 4 bases from J; bases unmatched to any gene: 11. Germline CDR1 and CDR2: MNHEY and SMNVEV (reference sequence).

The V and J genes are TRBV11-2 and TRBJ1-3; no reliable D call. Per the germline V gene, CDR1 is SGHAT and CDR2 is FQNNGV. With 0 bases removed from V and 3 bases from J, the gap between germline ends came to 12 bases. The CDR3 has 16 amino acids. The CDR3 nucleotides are TGTGCCAGCAGCTTAGATGTCTTCCAAGGTGGAAACACCATATATTTT. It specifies CASSLDVFQGGNTIYF. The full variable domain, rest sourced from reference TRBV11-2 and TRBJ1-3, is EAGVAQSPRYKIIEKRQSVAFWCNPISGHATLYWYQQILGQGPKLLIQFQNNGVVDDSQLPKDRFSAERLKGVDSTLKIQPAKLEDSAVYLCASSLDVFQGGNTIYFGEGSWLTVV.